This entry lists 12 T cell receptor beta chains sequenced from one sample in a study of T cells expressing NK-cell markers. TCRdb re-called the 5' RACE reads and catalogs CDR3 proteins one per entry, DNA excluded. The sample totals hundreds of thousands of distinct CDR3 sequences. Source material: blood T cells: a sorted CD56 or NKG2C T cell subset, CD4+ or CD8+ T cells, or bulk PBMC T cells (not recorded which). Source of these receptors: a woman between 18 and 69 years old in good health.

The chain uses TRBV19 and TRBJ2-2; TCRdb outputs TRBD1, but without DNA this stays unchecked. Germline lookup yields CDR1 LNHDA and CDR2 SQIVND (reference sequence). There are 15 residues in the CDR3. The CDR3 sequence: CASSILPGATGELFF.

The V call is TRBV6-1, the J call TRBJ2-5; the D gene TCRdb calls, TRBD1, cannot be checked with no DNA. The CDR3 totals 14 residues. CDR1 MNHNS and CDR2 SASEGT come from the germline V gene. The CDR3 protein is CASRPTGSGETQYF.

The chain has TRBV10-3 and TRBJ2-3. The CDR3 is 11 residues long. Germline loops: CDR1 ENHRY, CDR2 SYGVKD. The CDR3 region is CAISYTDTQYF.

The V and J genes are TRBV5-4 and TRBJ2-1; the TCRdb call, TRBD1, lacks DNA for checking. CDR3 length: 15 residues. Germline CDR1 is SGHNT and CDR2 is YYREEE (reference sequence). CDR3 residues: CASSRQASSYNEQFF.

The rearrangement links TRBV4-3 to TRBJ2-1. Germline V gives CDR1 LGHNA, CDR2 YSLEER. The CDR3 is 13 amino acids. Here the CDR3 reads CASSQENLNEQFF.

The chain employs TRBV7-2 and TRBJ2-5; TCRdb names TRBD2, which stays unverified in the absence of DNA. The V gene's germline CDR1 is SGHTA and CDR2 FQGNSA. This CDR3 region has 16 residues. The CDR3 loop is CASSLEGSSGAETQYF.

CDR3 region: CATGPHPRGPQPQHF. V is TRBV6-1 and J is TRBJ1-5; TCRdb returns TRBD1, unconfirmable since there is no DNA. Germline V gene lookup returns CDR1 MNHNS and CDR2 SASEGT. The CDR3 has 15 residues.

The chain joins TRBV20-1 to TRBJ2-4; TCRdb names TRBD1, which stays unverified in the absence of DNA. Per germline, CDR1 DFQATT and CDR2 SNEGSKA (reference sequence). The CDR3 has 14 residues. The CDR3 reads CSASREPRRDIQYF.

The chain carries TRBV4-2 and TRBJ2-2; the TCRdb call, TRBD2, lacks DNA for checking. The CDR3 is 16 amino acids. The germline CDR1 and CDR2 sequences are LGHNA and YNFKEQ. CDR3 region: CASSQDLAGDAGELFF.

The rearrangement uses TRBV9 and TRBJ2-1. This CDR3 is built from 16 residues. CDR1 SGDLS and CDR2 YYNGEE come from the germline V gene. This chain's CDR3 is CASSALRRASYNEQFF.

The chain uses TRBV2 and TRBJ1-6; TCRdb reports TRBD1, a call that lacks DNA to check it against. Germline V lookup: CDR1 SNHLY, CDR2 FYNNEI. This CDR3 is 14 amino acids long. This chain's CDR3 is CASTLDRRSSPLHF.

The chain carries TRBV12-3 or TRBV12-4 and TRBJ2-5. The length of the CDR3 is 13 residues. The CDR3 loop is CASLKSGQETQYF.